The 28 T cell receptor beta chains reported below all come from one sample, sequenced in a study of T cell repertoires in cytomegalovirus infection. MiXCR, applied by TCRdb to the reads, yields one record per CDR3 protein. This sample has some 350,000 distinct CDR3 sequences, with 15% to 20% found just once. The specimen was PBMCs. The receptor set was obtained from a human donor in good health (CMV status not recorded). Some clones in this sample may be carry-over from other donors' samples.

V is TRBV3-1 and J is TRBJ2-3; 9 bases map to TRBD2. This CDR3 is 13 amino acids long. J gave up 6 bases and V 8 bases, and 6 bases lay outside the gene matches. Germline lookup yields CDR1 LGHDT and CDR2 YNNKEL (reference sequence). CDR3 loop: CASGGLALDTQYF. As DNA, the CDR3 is TGTGCCAGCGGCGGACTAGCGTTGGATACGCAGTATTTT.

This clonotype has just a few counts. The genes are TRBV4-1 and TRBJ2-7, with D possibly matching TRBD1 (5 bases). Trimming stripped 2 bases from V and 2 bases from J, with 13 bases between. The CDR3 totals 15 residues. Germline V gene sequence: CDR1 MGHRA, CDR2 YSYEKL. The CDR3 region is CASSQFSTDPYEQYF. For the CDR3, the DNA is TGCGCCAGCAGCCAATTTTCGACAGATCCCTACGAGCAGTACTTC.

CDR3 nucleotides: TGTGCCAGTAACAGTCAAAGGGGTCAGCCCCAGCATTTT. Translation: CASNSQRGQPQHF. This chain links TRBV19 with TRBJ1-5, with D perhaps TRBD1 (5 bases). Germline V gene lookup returns CDR1 LNHDA and CDR2 SQIVND (reference sequence). The germline V and J ends were trimmed by 7 bases and 6 bases, with 13 bases remaining between them. This CDR3 contains 13 residues.

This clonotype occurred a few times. CDR3 DNA sequence: TGTGCCAGCAGCTTAGGTGACAGGGTCGATGGCTACACCTTC. This sequence encodes CASSLGDRVDGYTF. The rearrangement joins TRBV7-8 to TRBJ1-2, with 7 bases aligning to TRBD1. Germline V CDR1 and CDR2: SGHVS, FQNEAQ. Losses at the gene ends were 1 base for V and 6 bases for J; bases not matched to a gene: 5. The CDR3 spans 14 residues.

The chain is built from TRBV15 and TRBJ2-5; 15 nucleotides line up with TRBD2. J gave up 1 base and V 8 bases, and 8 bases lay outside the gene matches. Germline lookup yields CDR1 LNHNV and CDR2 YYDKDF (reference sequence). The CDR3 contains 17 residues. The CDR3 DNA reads TGTGCCACCTGGGGGACTAGCGGGGGGCAGATCCAAGAGACCCAGTACTTC. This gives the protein CATWGTSGGQIQETQYF.

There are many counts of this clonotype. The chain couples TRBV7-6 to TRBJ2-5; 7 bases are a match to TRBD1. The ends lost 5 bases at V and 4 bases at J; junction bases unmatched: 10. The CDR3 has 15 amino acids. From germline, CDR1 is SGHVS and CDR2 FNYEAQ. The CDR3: CASSATRTGPETQYF. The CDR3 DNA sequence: TGTGCCAGCAGCGCAACTCGGACAGGTCCAGAGACCCAGTACTTC.

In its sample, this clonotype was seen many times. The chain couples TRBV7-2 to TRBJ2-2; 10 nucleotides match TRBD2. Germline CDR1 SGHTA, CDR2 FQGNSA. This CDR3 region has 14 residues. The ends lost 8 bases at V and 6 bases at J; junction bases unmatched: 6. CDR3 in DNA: TGTGCCAGCGGCAAAGCGGGAGGGGCCGGGGAGCTGTTTTTT. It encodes CASGKAGGAGELFF.

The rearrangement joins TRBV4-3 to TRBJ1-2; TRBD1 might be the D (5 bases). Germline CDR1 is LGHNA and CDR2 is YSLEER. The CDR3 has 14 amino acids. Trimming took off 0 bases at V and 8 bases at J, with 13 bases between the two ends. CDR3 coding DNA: TGCGCCAGCAGCCAAGATCGTCAGGGAGGCGGCTACACCTTC. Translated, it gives CASSQDRQGGGYTF.

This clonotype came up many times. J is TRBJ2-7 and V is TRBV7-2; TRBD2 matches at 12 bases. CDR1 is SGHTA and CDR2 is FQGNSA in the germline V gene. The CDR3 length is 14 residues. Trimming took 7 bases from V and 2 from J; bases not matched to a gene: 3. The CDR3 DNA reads TGTGCCAGCACAAGGACTAGCGGGGCCTACGAGCAGTACTTC. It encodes CASTRTSGAYEQYF.

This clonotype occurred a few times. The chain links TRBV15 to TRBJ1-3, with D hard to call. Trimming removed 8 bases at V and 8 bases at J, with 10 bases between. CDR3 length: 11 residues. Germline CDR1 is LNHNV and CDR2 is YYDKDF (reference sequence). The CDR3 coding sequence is TGTGCCACCTCCAATCGGGACACCATATATTTT. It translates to CATSNRDTIYF.

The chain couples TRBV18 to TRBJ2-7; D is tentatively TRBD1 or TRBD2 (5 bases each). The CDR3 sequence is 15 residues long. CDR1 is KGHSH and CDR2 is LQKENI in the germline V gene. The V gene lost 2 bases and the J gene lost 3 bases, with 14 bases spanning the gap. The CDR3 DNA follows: TGTGCCAGCTCACCATCAGGTTTTGGGGGCTACGAGCAGTACTTC. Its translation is CASSPSGFGGYEQYF.

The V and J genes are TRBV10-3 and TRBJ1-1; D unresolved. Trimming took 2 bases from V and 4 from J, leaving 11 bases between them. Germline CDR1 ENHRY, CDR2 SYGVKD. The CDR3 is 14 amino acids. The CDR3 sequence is CAISEGVVATEAFF. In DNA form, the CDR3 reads TGTGCCATCAGTGAGGGCGTAGTGGCCACTGAAGCTTTCTTT.

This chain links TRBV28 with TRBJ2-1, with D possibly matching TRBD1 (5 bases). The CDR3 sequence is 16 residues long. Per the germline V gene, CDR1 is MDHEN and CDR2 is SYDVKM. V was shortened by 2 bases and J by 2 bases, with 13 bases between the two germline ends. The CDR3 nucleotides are TGTGCCAGCAGTTTAGTCCTCGCAGGGACCTACAATGAGCAGTTCTTC. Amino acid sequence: CASSLVLAGTYNEQFF.

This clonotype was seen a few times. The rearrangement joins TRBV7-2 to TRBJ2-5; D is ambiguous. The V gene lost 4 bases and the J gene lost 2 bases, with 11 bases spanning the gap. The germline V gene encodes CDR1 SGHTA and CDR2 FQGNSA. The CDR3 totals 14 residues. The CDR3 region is CASSSTEIQETQYF. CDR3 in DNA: TGTGCCAGCAGCTCGACCGAGATTCAAGAGACCCAGTACTTC.

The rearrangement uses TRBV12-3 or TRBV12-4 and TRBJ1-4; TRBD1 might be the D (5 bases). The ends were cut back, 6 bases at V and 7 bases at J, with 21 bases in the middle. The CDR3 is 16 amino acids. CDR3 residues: CASSRPGRGNFEKLFF. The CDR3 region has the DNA TGTGCCAGCAGCCGACCGGGACGGGGAAATTTTGAAAAACTGTTTTTT.

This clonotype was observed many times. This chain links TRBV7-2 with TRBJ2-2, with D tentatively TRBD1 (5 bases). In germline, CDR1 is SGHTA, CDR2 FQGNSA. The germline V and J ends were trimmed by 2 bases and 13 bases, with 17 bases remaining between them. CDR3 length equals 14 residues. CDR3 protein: CASSLTPGSQGLFF. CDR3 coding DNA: TGTGCCAGCAGCTTAACCCCCGGCAGCCAGGGGCTGTTTTTT.

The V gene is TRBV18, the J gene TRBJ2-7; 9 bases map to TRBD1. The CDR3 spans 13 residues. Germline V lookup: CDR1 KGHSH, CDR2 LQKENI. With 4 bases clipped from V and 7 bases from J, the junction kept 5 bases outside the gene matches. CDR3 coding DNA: TGTGCCAGCTCACAAGGGGACAGGGCAGAGCAGTACTTC. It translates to CASSQGDRAEQYF.

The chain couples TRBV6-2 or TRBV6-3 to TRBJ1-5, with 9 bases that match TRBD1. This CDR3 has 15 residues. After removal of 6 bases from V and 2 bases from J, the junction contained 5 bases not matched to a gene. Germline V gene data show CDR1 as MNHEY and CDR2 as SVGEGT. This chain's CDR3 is CASSPGTGRNQPQHF. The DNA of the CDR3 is TGTGCCAGCAGCCCTGGGACAGGGCGCAATCAGCCCCAGCATTTT.

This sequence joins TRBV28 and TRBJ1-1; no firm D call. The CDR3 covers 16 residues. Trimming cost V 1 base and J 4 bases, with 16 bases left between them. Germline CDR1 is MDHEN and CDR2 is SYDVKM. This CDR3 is CASSLFPNVVGTEAFF. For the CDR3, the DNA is TGTGCCAGCAGTTTATTCCCGAACGTGGTGGGCACTGAAGCTTTCTTT.

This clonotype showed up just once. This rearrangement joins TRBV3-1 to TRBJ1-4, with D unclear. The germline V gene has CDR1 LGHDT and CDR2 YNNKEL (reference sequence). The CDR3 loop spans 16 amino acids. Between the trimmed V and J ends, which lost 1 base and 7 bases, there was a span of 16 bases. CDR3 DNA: TGTGCCAGCAGCCAAGTGAAATGGTATCGGGGTGAAAAACTGTTTTTT. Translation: CASSQVKWYRGEKLFF.

The CDR3 here is CASSTDGGTDTQYF. The CDR3, as DNA: TGTGCCAGTAGTACGGACGGGGGCACAGATACGCAGTATTTT. The chain combines TRBV19 with TRBJ2-3; a weak D match, TRBD2 (5 bases). Germline V gives CDR1 LNHDA, CDR2 SQIVND (reference sequence). V lost 4 bases, J lost 1 base, and 9 bases lay in between. The CDR3 totals 14 residues.

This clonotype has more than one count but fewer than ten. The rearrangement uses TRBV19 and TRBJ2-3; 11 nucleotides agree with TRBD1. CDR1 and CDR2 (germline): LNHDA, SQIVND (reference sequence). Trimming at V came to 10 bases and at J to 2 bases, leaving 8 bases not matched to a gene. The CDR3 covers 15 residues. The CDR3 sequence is CATQRTGGITDTQYF. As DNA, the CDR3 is TGTGCCACCCAGCGGACAGGGGGCATCACAGATACGCAGTATTTT.

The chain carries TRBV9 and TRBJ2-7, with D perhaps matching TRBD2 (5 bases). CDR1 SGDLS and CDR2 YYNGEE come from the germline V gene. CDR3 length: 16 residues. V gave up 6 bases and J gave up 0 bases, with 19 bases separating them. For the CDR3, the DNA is TGTGCCAGCAACTCCCGAGAAGGAGGTAGCTCCTACGAGCAGTACTTC. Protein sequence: CASNSREGGSSYEQYF.

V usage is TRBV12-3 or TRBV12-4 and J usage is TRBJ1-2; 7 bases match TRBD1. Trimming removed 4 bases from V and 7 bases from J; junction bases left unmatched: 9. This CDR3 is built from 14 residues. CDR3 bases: TGTGCCAGCAGTTACTCGGTAGACAGGGTTGGCTACACCTTC. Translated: CASSYSVDRVGYTF.

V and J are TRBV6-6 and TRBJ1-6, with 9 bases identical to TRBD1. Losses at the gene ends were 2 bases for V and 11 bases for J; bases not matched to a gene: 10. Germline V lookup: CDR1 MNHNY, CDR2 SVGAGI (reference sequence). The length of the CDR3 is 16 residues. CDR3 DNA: TGTGCCAGCAGTTACGCCACAGGGGGCGAAATAACACCCCTCCACTTT. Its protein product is CASSYATGGEITPLHF.

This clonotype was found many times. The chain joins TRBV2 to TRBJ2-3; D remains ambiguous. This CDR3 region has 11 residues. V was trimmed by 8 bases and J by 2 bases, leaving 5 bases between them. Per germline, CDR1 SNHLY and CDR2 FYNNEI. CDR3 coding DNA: TGTGCCAGCGGGTACACAGATACGCAGTATTTT. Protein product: CASGYTDTQYF. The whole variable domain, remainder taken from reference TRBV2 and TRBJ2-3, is EPEVTQTPSHQVTQMGQEVILRCVPISNHLYFYWYRQILGQKVEFLVSFYNNEISEKSEIFDDQFSVERPDGSNFTLKIRSTKLEDSAMYFCASGYTDTQYFGPGTRLTVL.

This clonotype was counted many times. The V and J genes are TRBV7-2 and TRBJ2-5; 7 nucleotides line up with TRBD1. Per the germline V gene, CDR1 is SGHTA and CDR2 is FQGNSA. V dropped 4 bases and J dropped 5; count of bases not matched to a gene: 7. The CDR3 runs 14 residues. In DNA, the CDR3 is TGTGCCAGCAGCTCCAGACAGGGTCGGGAGACCCAGTACTTC. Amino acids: CASSSRQGRETQYF.

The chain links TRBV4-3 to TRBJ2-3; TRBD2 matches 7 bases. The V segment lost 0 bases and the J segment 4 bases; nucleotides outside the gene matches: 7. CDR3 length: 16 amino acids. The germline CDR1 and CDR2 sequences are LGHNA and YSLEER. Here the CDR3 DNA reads TGCGCCAGCAGCCAAGATTGGCGGGAGAGGGCAGATACGCAGTATTTT. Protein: CASSQDWRERADTQYF.